This TCR beta chain emerged from a study of beta chain features in type 1 diabetes. One heparinised blood draw averaging about 110 mL was given by each donor. The authors sorted CD4+ naive, central memory, regulatory and stem cell-like memory cells via CD45RO/CCR7/CD25/CD127/CD95/CD27. Trimming shortened V by 6 bases and J by 8 bases, and 14 bases separated the two germline ends. The CDR3 spans 12 residues. Germline CDR1 is SGHRS and CDR2 is YFSETQ. Study conclusions and caveats: For patients, the naive, central memory and Treg TCRB repertoires appeared more alike than for healthy donors.

This clone has a handful of counts. What it binds is not known. Expressed TCRB transcripts were sequenced because the entire RNA isolate underwent reverse transcription. Profiled with immunoSEQ multiplex PCR; TCRdb holds only in-frame clones, not every one. The profile shows a few hundred thousand clones, about 16% of them singletons. The receptor was derived from a woman aged 18-29 years in good health. V is TRBV5-1 and J is TRBJ1-2, with unresolved D. The sequenced material came from naive CD4+ T cells from blood. CDR3 region: CASTLGGEGYTF. CDR3 sequence (DNA): TGCGCCAGCACCCTCGGAGGTGAGGGCTACACCTTC.